The rows below give T cell receptor beta chains drawn from one sample of a study of Ad26.COV2.S vaccination and SARS-CoV-2 variants. Data came from immunoSEQ multiplex PCR; TCRdb stores just in-frame clones and leaves some out. The repertoire includes about 350,000 clones, about 91% of them detected once, and 3% to 5% sits in the top ten. This sample comprised peripheral blood, obtained after recovery from COVID-19. The receptors shown here come from a human donor who had recovered from COVID-19. Both conserved end residues are part of each CDR3. Each record gives: J gene, clone size, D gene, V gene, CDR3 protein, CDR3 DNA. A D gene is named only where the DNA matches it firmly. The size field is filled for only some rows; it gives once, few, many or a size class.

j_call: TRBJ1-4; clone_size: few; d_call: TRBD1; v_call: TRBV3-1/TRBV3-2; cdr3_aa: CASSFTTGGNEKLFF; cdr3_nt: TGTGCCAGCAGCTTTACGACAGGGGGAAATGAAAAACTGTTTTTT
j_call: TRBJ1-2; clone_size: .; d_call: TRBD1; v_call: TRBV19; cdr3_aa: CATRTGGGYTF; cdr3_nt: TGTGCCACAAGGACAGGGGGTGGCTACACCTTC
j_call: TRBJ2-1; clone_size: .; d_call: .; v_call: TRBV13; cdr3_aa: CASSSRGSSYNEQFF; cdr3_nt: TGTGCCAGCAGCTCGCGGGGAAGCTCCTACAATGAGCAGTTCTTC
j_call: TRBJ1-1; clone_size: once; d_call: TRBD1; v_call: TRBV6-5; cdr3_aa: CASSSLQGFVNTEAFF; cdr3_nt: TGTGCCAGCAGTTCCTTACAGGGGTTCGTGAACACTGAAGCTTTCTTT
j_call: TRBJ1-6; clone_size: .; d_call: .; v_call: TRBV7-9; cdr3_aa: CASGGDNSPLHF; cdr3_nt: TGTGCCAGCGGCGGGGACAATTCACCCCTCCACTTT
j_call: TRBJ2-6; clone_size: .; d_call: .; v_call: TRBV9; cdr3_aa: CASSVEVIAGANVLTF; cdr3_nt: TGTGCCAGCAGCGTAGAGGTGATTGCTGGGGCCAACGTCCTGACTTTC
j_call: TRBJ2-7; clone_size: .; d_call: .; v_call: TRBV5-8; cdr3_aa: CASSLRGYEQYF; cdr3_nt: TGTGCCAGCAGCCTCCGAGGCTACGAGCAGTACTTC
j_call: TRBJ1-2; clone_size: .; d_call: TRBD1; v_call: TRBV10-2; cdr3_aa: CASSETGGYGYTF; cdr3_nt: TGCGCCAGCAGTGAGACAGGGGGGTATGGCTACACCTTC
j_call: TRBJ1-4; clone_size: .; d_call: TRBD1; v_call: TRBV5-4; cdr3_aa: CASSNPTGGNEKLFF; cdr3_nt: TGTGCCAGCAGCAATCCTACAGGGGGTAATGAAAAACTGTTTTTT
j_call: TRBJ1-6; clone_size: .; d_call: .; v_call: TRBV7-9; cdr3_aa: CASSPTRNSPLHF; cdr3_nt: TGTGCCAGCAGCCCGACGAGAAATTCACCCCTCCACTTT
j_call: TRBJ2-1; clone_size: .; d_call: .; v_call: TRBV9; cdr3_aa: CASSDGIPNEQFF; cdr3_nt: TGTGCCAGCAGCGACGGCATACCCAATGAGCAGTTCTTC
j_call: TRBJ1-1; clone_size: .; d_call: .; v_call: TRBV7-2; cdr3_aa: CASSPRRANTEAFF; cdr3_nt: TGTGCCAGCAGCCCTCGCAGGGCGAACACTGAAGCTTTCTTT
j_call: TRBJ2-5; clone_size: .; d_call: .; v_call: TRBV19; cdr3_aa: CASSIRGGRIETQYF; cdr3_nt: TGTGCCAGTAGTATAAGAGGAGGGAGGATCGAGACCCAGTACTTC
j_call: TRBJ1-2; clone_size: .; d_call: .; v_call: TRBV12-3/TRBV12-4; cdr3_aa: CASRKQGGGYTF; cdr3_nt: TGTGCCAGCAGAAAACAGGGAGGTGGCTACACCTTC
j_call: TRBJ2-7; clone_size: .; d_call: .; v_call: TRBV11-2; cdr3_aa: CASSLDRYEQYF; cdr3_nt: TGTGCCAGCAGCTTAGACCGCTACGAGCAGTACTTC
j_call: TRBJ2-5; clone_size: .; d_call: TRBD1; v_call: TRBV5-4; cdr3_aa: CASSFGTAQETQYF; cdr3_nt: TGTGCCAGCAGCTTTGGGACAGCCCAAGAGACCCAGTACTTC
j_call: TRBJ2-3; clone_size: once; d_call: TRBD2; v_call: TRBV9; cdr3_aa: CASSVGLRTSSTDTQYF; cdr3_nt: TGTGCCAGCAGCGTAGGGTTGAGGACTAGTAGCACAGATACGCAGTATTTT
j_call: TRBJ1-2; clone_size: .; d_call: .; v_call: TRBV4-1; cdr3_aa: CASSQEGRKDFNYGYTF; cdr3_nt: TGCGCCAGCAGCCAAGAAGGGCGGAAGGATTTTAACTATGGCTACACCTTC
j_call: TRBJ2-5; clone_size: .; d_call: .; v_call: TRBV7-8; cdr3_aa: CASSSTSGLPERETQYF; cdr3_nt: TGTGCCAGCAGTTCAACCTCTGGACTACCAGAACGAGAGACCCAGTACTTC
j_call: TRBJ2-3; clone_size: .; d_call: .; v_call: TRBV9; cdr3_aa: CASSVGTVFVDTQYF; cdr3_nt: TGTGCCAGCAGCGTAGGGACGGTCTTTGTAGATACGCAGTATTTT
j_call: TRBJ1-1; clone_size: .; d_call: .; v_call: TRBV6-1; cdr3_aa: CASSEWSFPMRTEAFF; cdr3_nt: TGTGCCAGCAGTGAATGGAGTTTTCCGATGCGCACTGAAGCTTTCTTT
j_call: TRBJ2-7; clone_size: .; d_call: .; v_call: TRBV7-6; cdr3_aa: CASSLGAGSPYEQYF; cdr3_nt: TGTGCCAGCAGCTTGGGTGCAGGTTCCCCCTACGAGCAGTACTTC
j_call: TRBJ1-1; clone_size: .; d_call: .; v_call: TRBV5-4; cdr3_aa: CASSLAEGREAFF; cdr3_nt: TGTGCCAGCAGCTTGGCGGAAGGACGGGAAGCTTTCTTT
j_call: TRBJ2-1; clone_size: .; d_call: TRBD1; v_call: TRBV18; cdr3_aa: CASSLDRGQNEQFF; cdr3_nt: TGTGCCAGCTCACTTGACAGGGGGCAGAATGAGCAGTTCTTC
j_call: TRBJ1-6; clone_size: .; d_call: .; v_call: TRBV6-5; cdr3_aa: CASSYSQGSRNSPLHF; cdr3_nt: TGTGCCAGCAGTTACTCCCAGGGCTCGAGGAATTCACCCCTCCACTTT
j_call: TRBJ1-4; clone_size: .; d_call: TRBD1; v_call: TRBV9; cdr3_aa: CASSVGGTANEKLFF; cdr3_nt: TGTGCCAGCAGCGTAGGAGGGACAGCTAATGAAAAACTGTTTTTT
j_call: TRBJ2-2; clone_size: few; d_call: .; v_call: TRBV18; cdr3_aa: CASPRGGTGELFF; cdr3_nt: TGTGCCAGCCCCCGTGGTGGTACCGGGGAGCTGTTTTTT
j_call: TRBJ1-2; clone_size: few; d_call: .; v_call: TRBV7-9; cdr3_aa: CASSPRGLPPYGYTF; cdr3_nt: TGTGCCAGCAGCCCCCGCGGCCTCCCCCCGTATGGCTACACCTTC
j_call: TRBJ1-4; clone_size: .; d_call: .; v_call: TRBV27; cdr3_aa: CASSLSGHGVWGAANEKLFF; cdr3_nt: TGTGCCAGCAGTTTATCGGGTCATGGCGTCTGGGGCGCGGCAAATGAAAAACTGTTTTTT
j_call: TRBJ1-1; clone_size: .; d_call: .; v_call: TRBV3-1/TRBV3-2; cdr3_aa: CASSPLAPPWGGTEAFF; cdr3_nt: TGTGCCAGCAGCCCCCTTGCCCCGCCTTGGGGGGGTACTGAAGCTTTCTTT
j_call: TRBJ2-7; clone_size: .; d_call: .; v_call: TRBV2; cdr3_aa: CASRWRGTDYEQYF; cdr3_nt: TGTGCCAGCAGGTGGCGCGGTACTGACTACGAGCAGTACTTC
j_call: TRBJ2-2; clone_size: .; d_call: .; v_call: TRBV19; cdr3_aa: CASSIREGTGELFF; cdr3_nt: TGTGCCAGTAGTATAAGGGAAGGGACCGGGGAGCTGTTTTTT
j_call: TRBJ2-3; clone_size: .; d_call: .; v_call: TRBV9; cdr3_aa: CASTAPGGPDTQYF; cdr3_nt: TGTGCCAGCACCGCCCCTGGGGGCCCAGATACGCAGTATTTT
j_call: TRBJ1-3; clone_size: .; d_call: .; v_call: TRBV5-1; cdr3_aa: CASKRTAGNTIYF; cdr3_nt: TGCGCCAGCAAACGGACAGCCGGAAACACCATATATTTT
j_call: TRBJ1-2; clone_size: .; d_call: TRBD1; v_call: TRBV3-1/TRBV3-2; cdr3_aa: CAVQGVGYGYTF; cdr3_nt: TGTGCCGTCCAGGGGGTAGGCTATGGCTACACCTTC
j_call: TRBJ2-3; clone_size: .; d_call: TRBD2; v_call: TRBV7-8; cdr3_aa: CASSRAGPSTDTQYF; cdr3_nt: TGTGCCAGCAGCCGAGCGGGGCCTAGCACAGATACGCAGTATTTT
j_call: TRBJ1-2; clone_size: .; d_call: TRBD1; v_call: TRBV4-3; cdr3_aa: CASSRTLQGNYGYTF; cdr3_nt: TGCGCCAGCAGCCGTACCCTACAGGGGAACTATGGCTACACCTTC
j_call: TRBJ2-1; clone_size: once; d_call: TRBD1; v_call: TRBV7-2; cdr3_aa: CASSLNRGKGNEQFF; cdr3_nt: TGTGCCAGCAGCCTAAACAGGGGGAAAGGCAATGAGCAGTTCTTC
j_call: TRBJ2-2; clone_size: .; d_call: .; v_call: TRBV11-3; cdr3_aa: CASRLDGGELFF; cdr3_nt: TGTGCCAGCAGATTAGACGGCGGGGAGCTGTTTTTT
j_call: TRBJ2-2; clone_size: once; d_call: .; v_call: TRBV19; cdr3_aa: CASSTNGIAPNTGELFF; cdr3_nt: TGTGCCAGTAGTACAAATGGGATCGCCCCGAACACCGGGGAGCTGTTTTTT
j_call: TRBJ2-5; clone_size: once; d_call: .; v_call: TRBV5-1; cdr3_aa: CASSFEGTETQYF; cdr3_nt: TGCGCCAGCAGCTTTGAGGGAACAGAGACCCAGTACTTC
j_call: TRBJ2-2; clone_size: once; d_call: .; v_call: TRBV11-3; cdr3_aa: CASSLASGGGGELFF; cdr3_nt: TGTGCCAGCAGCCTAGCGTCTGGGGGCGGCGGGGAGCTGTTTTTT
j_call: TRBJ2-7; clone_size: .; d_call: .; v_call: TRBV7-8; cdr3_aa: CASSPTKTEQYF; cdr3_nt: TGTGCCAGCAGCCCGACCAAGACCGAGCAGTACTTC
j_call: TRBJ2-1; clone_size: .; d_call: TRBD2; v_call: TRBV3-1/TRBV3-2; cdr3_aa: CASSQWVVAGGNEQFF; cdr3_nt: TGTGCCAGCAGCCAATGGGTCGTAGCGGGGGGAAATGAGCAGTTCTTC
j_call: TRBJ2-3; clone_size: .; d_call: .; v_call: TRBV7-2; cdr3_aa: CASSLDGTDTQYF; cdr3_nt: TGTGCCAGCAGCTTAGACGGGACAGATACGCAGTATTTT
j_call: TRBJ1-1; clone_size: .; d_call: .; v_call: TRBV29-1; cdr3_aa: CSGNRELNTEAFF; cdr3_nt: TGCAGCGGTAACAGGGAGCTGAACACTGAAGCTTTCTTT
j_call: TRBJ1-2; clone_size: .; d_call: .; v_call: TRBV29-1; cdr3_aa: CSVETGLTNYGYTF; cdr3_nt: TGCAGCGTTGAAACCGGCCTAACTAACTATGGCTACACCTTC
j_call: TRBJ1-2; clone_size: .; d_call: TRBD1; v_call: TRBV6-5; cdr3_aa: CASRRDRDYGYTF; cdr3_nt: TGTGCCAGCAGACGCGACAGGGACTATGGCTACACCTTC
j_call: TRBJ1-6; clone_size: .; d_call: .; v_call: TRBV3-1/TRBV3-2; cdr3_aa: CASSQGTDNSPLHF; cdr3_nt: TGTGCCAGCAGCCAAGGGACAGATAATTCACCCCTCCACTTT
j_call: TRBJ1-1; clone_size: .; d_call: .; v_call: TRBV7-2; cdr3_aa: CASSLRANTEAFF; cdr3_nt: TGTGCCAGCAGCTTAAGGGCCAACACTGAAGCTTTCTTT
j_call: TRBJ1-1; clone_size: .; d_call: .; v_call: TRBV5-1; cdr3_aa: CASSLAVTLNTEAFF; cdr3_nt: TGCGCCAGCAGCTTGGCTGTGACTTTGAACACTGAAGCTTTCTTT
j_call: TRBJ2-3; clone_size: .; d_call: TRBD2; v_call: TRBV4-2; cdr3_aa: CASSQERRGVDTQYF; cdr3_nt: TGTGCCAGCAGCCAAGAGAGGCGGGGGGTAGATACGCAGTATTTT
j_call: TRBJ1-4; clone_size: .; d_call: .; v_call: TRBV2; cdr3_aa: CASRVKRLFF; cdr3_nt: TGTGCCAGCAGAGTGAAAAGGCTGTTTTTT
j_call: TRBJ2-7; clone_size: .; d_call: .; v_call: TRBV28; cdr3_aa: CASSLLANTYEQYF; cdr3_nt: TGTGCCAGCAGTTTATTGGCTAACACATACGAGCAGTACTTC
j_call: TRBJ1-2; clone_size: .; d_call: .; v_call: TRBV9; cdr3_aa: CASSEEDGYYGYTF; cdr3_nt: TGTGCCAGCAGCGAAGAAGACGGTTACTACGGCTACACCTTC